This TCR beta chain came from a study of OX40 agonist ivuxolimab in advanced cancers. CDR1 SGHTA and CDR2 FQGNSA come from the germline V gene. CDR3 length equals 16 residues. The V gene lost 1 base and the J gene lost 3 bases, with 16 bases spanning the gap. Here immunoSEQ multiplex PCR was the method, and the copy in TCRdb shows in-frame clones only, minus some. The repertoire consists of some 30,000 clones, with more than 75% occurring once and the leading ten covering 25%. Study-wide results and caveats: Dosing at 0.1 to 3.0 mg/kg was accompanied by clonal expansion of CD4+ and CD8+ blood T cells by week 6. The antigen specificity of the peripheral T cells (those that were expanded) was not determined.

Autoimmune disease history or systemic immunosuppression meant exclusion. At baseline, cycle 4 day 1, and cycle 7 day 1, blood was sampled. Concerning this clone itself: Its antigen is undetermined.

The sequencing here drew on CD4+ or CD8+ T cells sorted from blood, taken in a trial of the OX40 agonist ivuxolimab. The genes are TRBV7-2 and TRBJ2-7; D is perhaps TRBD2 (7 bases). The receptor was derived from an adult with an advanced solid tumor such as melanoma, head and neck, liver or kidney cancer. The CDR3 bases are TGTGCCAGCAGCTTAGGGGGGGGCGGACAGCTCTACGAGCAGTACTTC. Its translation is CASSLGGGGQLYEQYF.